Listed here are 11 T cell receptor beta chains from one sample, sequenced in a study of glioma-infiltrating T cells after dendritic cell vaccination. The time point was: after dendritic cell vaccination, including at tumor progression/relapse. The protocol was immunoSEQ multiplex PCR, while the TCRdb copy is restricted to in-frame clones and leaves out a portion. The profile shows 80,000 to 95,000 clones, 85% of them singletons. The sequencing here drew on blood, taken after dendritic cell vaccination. All receptors derive from a human donor with glioblastoma.

The V gene is TRBV27, the J gene TRBJ2-7, with 8 bases that match TRBD1. The CDR3 runs 15 residues. CDR1 is MNHEY, CDR2 SMNVEV, per germline (reference sequence). J gave up 2 bases and V 1 base, and 4 bases lay outside the gene matches. CDR3 amino acids: CASSLWGQATYEQYF. Here the CDR3 DNA reads TGTGCCAGCAGTTTATGGGGACAGGCCACCTACGAGCAGTACTTC.

The chain joins TRBV5-1 to TRBJ2-6; D call uncertain. The germline V gene encodes CDR1 SGHRS and CDR2 YFSETQ. There are 15 residues in the CDR3. V lost 0 bases and J 0 bases, leaving 4 bases between the germline ends. The CDR3 sequence is CASSLASSGANVLTF. The CDR3, as DNA: TGCGCCAGCAGCTTGGCTAGCTCTGGGGCCAACGTCCTGACTTTC.

The genes are TRBV10-1 and TRBJ2-3; 9 positions match TRBD1. This CDR3 region has 15 residues. The junction had 4 bases not matched to a gene; V was cut back by 6 bases and J by 0 bases. The germline CDR1 and CDR2 sequences are WNHNN and SYGVQD (reference sequence). CDR3 coding DNA: TGCGCCAGCAGGGAACAGGGGGCCAGCACAGATACGCAGTATTTT. Its translation: CASREQGASTDTQYF.

As DNA, the CDR3 is TGTGCCAGCAGCCCCTCCGGGACAGCAAACTACGAGCAGTACTTC. Residues: CASSPSGTANYEQYF. The chain has TRBV9 and TRBJ2-7, with 7 bases lining up with TRBD1. The CDR3 covers 15 residues. The junction had 10 bases not matched to a gene; V was cut back by 4 bases and J by 3 bases. Germline CDR1 is SGDLS and CDR2 is YYNGEE.

The gene calls are TRBV7-9 and TRBJ2-3; unclear D gene. In germline, CDR1 is SEHNR, CDR2 FQNEAQ (reference sequence). The CDR3 extends over 16 amino acids. Between the trimmed V and J ends, which lost 1 base and 0 bases, there was a span of 11 bases. The CDR3, as DNA: TGTGCCAGCAGCTTAGGTCGGTCACCCAGCACAGATACGCAGTATTTT. It is translated as CASSLGRSPSTDTQYF.

This clone was counted a single time. V is TRBV2 and J is TRBJ2-2, with 10 bases lining up with TRBD1. The CDR3 extends over 15 amino acids. After removal of 5 bases from V and 7 bases from J, the junction contained 7 bases not matched to a gene. Germline assignment: CDR1 SNHLY and CDR2 FYNNEI. The CDR3 bases are TGTGCCAGCAGTAGACAGGGGGCTGAGGGCGGGGAGCTGTTTTTT. Translation: CASSRQGAEGGELFF. Complete variable domain (other parts from reference TRBV2 and TRBJ2-2): EPEVTQTPSHQVTQMGQEVILRCVPISNHLYFYWYRQILGQKVEFLVSFYNNEISEKSEIFDDQFSVERPDGSNFTLKIRSTKLEDSAMYFCASSRQGAEGGELFFGEGSRLTVL.

The chain links TRBV23-1 to TRBJ1-1; D gene ambiguous. TRBV23-1 is an open reading frame, and its role is uncertain. The CDR3 sequence is 14 residues long. V dropped 3 bases and J dropped 1 base, with 9 bases sitting between them. This CDR3 is CASSHWATNTEAFF. CDR3 in DNA: TGCGCCAGCAGTCATTGGGCGACGAACACTGAAGCTTTCTTT.

The chain is built from TRBV6-1 and TRBJ2-6; 10 bases line up with TRBD1. CDR1 is MNHNS, CDR2 SASEGT, per germline. This CDR3 comprises 15 residues. V was clipped by 10 bases and J by 1 base; unmatched bases: 4. Here the CDR3 reads CATRTGGSGANVLTF. In DNA, the CDR3 is TGTGCCACCCGGACAGGGGGATCTGGGGCCAACGTCCTGACTTTC.

The V and J genes are TRBV27 and TRBJ1-5; TRBD1 might be the D (6 bases). The germline V gene has CDR1 MNHEY and CDR2 SMNVEV (reference sequence). This CDR3 contains 13 residues. Trimming cost V 5 bases and J 5 bases, with 10 bases left between them. The CDR3, as DNA: TGTGCCAGCAGTATATACAGGGATCAGCCCCAGCATTTT. Protein product: CASSIYRDQPQHF.

The chain couples TRBV4-3 to TRBJ2-7; TRBD2 matches at 9 bases. This CDR3 contains 19 residues. V shed 0 bases and J 8 bases; nucleotides not matched to a gene: 20. The germline CDR1 and CDR2 sequences are LGHNA and YSLEER. CDR3 bases: TGCGCCAGCAGCCAAGATCTAGGGTCCGGTCGACTAGCGGAGTTACAGCAGTACTTC. As protein: CASSQDLGSGRLAELQQYF.

The V call is TRBV5-1, the J call TRBJ1-3; the match to TRBD1 covers 8 bases. Looked up from germline, CDR1 is SGHRS and CDR2 is YFSETQ. After removal of 0 bases from V and 0 bases from J, the junction contained 5 bases not matched to a gene. The CDR3 loop spans 17 amino acids. CDR3 sequence (DNA): TGCGCCAGCAGCTTGGGGACAGGGCCATACTCTGGAAACACCATATATTTT. Protein sequence: CASSLGTGPYSGNTIYF.